One and the same sample provided the 10 T cell receptor beta chains below, sequenced in a study of blood T cell repertoires in COVID-19. Sequencing used immunoSEQ multiplex PCR; TCRdb keeps in-frame clones, though not all of them. The data show roughly 100,000 clones, roughly 87% seen once. Sequencing was performed on peripheral blood. The origin of the receptors is an elderly man with acute or convalescent COVID-19.

The chain employs TRBV3-1 (or the pseudogene TRBV3-2) and TRBJ2-1, with TRBD1 identical over 10 bases. V was pared by 1 base and J by 8 bases, with 11 bases of the junction left unmatched. The CDR3 contains 17 residues. The V gene's germline CDR1 is LGHDT and CDR2 YNNKEL (reference sequence). CDR3 protein: CASSQGSGTGALYEQFF. The CDR3 DNA reads TGTGCCAGCAGCCAAGGTTCGGGGACAGGGGCCCTCTATGAGCAGTTCTTC.

The chain uses TRBV30 and TRBJ1-1; D is unclear. V dropped 4 bases and J dropped 8 bases, with 8 bases sitting between them. The germline V gene encodes CDR1 GTSNPN and CDR2 SVGIG (reference sequence). This CDR3 spans 10 amino acids. CDR3 bases: TGTGCCTGGAAACAGAGCGAAGCTTTCTTT. This gives the protein CAWKQSEAFF.

The V call is TRBV7-9, the J call TRBJ2-2; 7 bases agree with TRBD1. The CDR3 runs 15 residues. With V trimmed by 5 bases and J by 5 bases, 8 bases remained unmatched. CDR1 and CDR2 from the germline V gene are SEHNR and FQNEAQ (reference sequence). The CDR3 nucleotides read TGTGCCAGCAGCGCCTCAGGGGGTTGGACCGGGGAGCTGTTTTTT. Amino acid sequence: CASSASGGWTGELFF.

V gene TRBV4-3 combines with J gene TRBJ2-5; TRBD1 matches 8 bases. Germline V CDR1 and CDR2: LGHNA, YSLEER. After removal of 0 bases from V and 5 bases from J, the junction contained 2 bases not matched to a gene. The CDR3 has 14 residues. CDR3 loop: CASSQEQGEETQYF. DNA of the CDR3: TGCGCCAGCAGCCAAGAACAGGGGGAGGAGACCCAGTACTTC.

The V gene is TRBV7-2, the J gene TRBJ1-1; D ambiguous. This CDR3 is built from 13 residues. The V and J ends lost 3 bases and 5 bases respectively, with 10 bases between them. Germline CDR1 SGHTA, CDR2 FQGNSA. The CDR3 reads CASSFETQTEAFF. As DNA, the CDR3 is TGTGCCAGCAGCTTTGAGACACAGACTGAAGCTTTCTTT. Full variable domain (remainder filled in from reference TRBV7-2 and TRBJ1-1): GAGVSQSPSNKVTEKGKDVELRCDPISGHTALYWYRQSLGQGLEFLIYFQGNSAPDKSGLPSDRFSAERTGGSVSTLTIQRTQQEDSAVYLCASSFETQTEAFFGQGTRLTVV.

The rearrangement joins TRBV19 to TRBJ1-2, with a weak D call TRBD1 (6 bases). CDR1 and CDR2 from the germline V gene are LNHDA and SQIVND (reference sequence). Trimming pared 5 bases from V and 3 bases from J, leaving 19 bases between. The CDR3 extends over 16 amino acids. The CDR3 DNA reads as TGTGCCAGTAGTCCCCCCCCCAGGGGATGGGACTATGGCTACACCTTC. Translation gives CASSPPPRGWDYGYTF.

There are a few counts of this clone. CDR3 sequence reads: CASSGGGRETQYF. For the CDR3, the DNA is TGTGCCAGCAGCGGAGGGGGCCGGGAGACCCAGTACTTC. This chain joins TRBV5-6 and TRBJ2-5; tentatively, D is TRBD1 (7 bases). Germline lookup yields CDR1 SGHDT and CDR2 YYEEEE. V was pared by 4 bases and J by 5 bases, with 12 bases between. This CDR3 region has 13 residues.

The rearrangement joins TRBV5-1 to TRBJ2-2; TRBD1 might be the D (5 bases). The CDR3 runs 14 residues. V lost 4 bases and J 5 bases, leaving 12 bases between the germline ends. Germline CDR1 reads SGHRS; CDR2 reads YFSETQ. This CDR3 is CASSPFRDTGELFF. The CDR3 DNA reads as TGCGCCAGCAGCCCATTCAGGGATACCGGGGAGCTGTTTTTT.

The rearrangement joins TRBV19 to TRBJ2-7, with D tentatively TRBD1 (5 bases). The V gene's germline CDR1 is LNHDA and CDR2 SQIVND (reference sequence). The CDR3 length is 14 residues. Deletions cut 3 bases from V and 2 bases from J, with 11 bases between. CDR3 loop: CASSMIDSTYEQYF. The CDR3 coding sequence is TGTGCCAGTAGTATGATCGACAGCACCTACGAGCAGTACTTC.

The chain couples TRBV5-1 to TRBJ2-2, with 9 positions matching TRBD1. Per germline, CDR1 SGHRS and CDR2 YFSETQ. V was clipped by 2 bases and J by 6 bases; unmatched bases: 2. This CDR3 is 14 amino acids long. CDR3 sequence reads: CASSFNRGPGELFF. The CDR3 region has the DNA TGCGCCAGCAGCTTTAACAGGGGGCCCGGGGAGCTGTTTTTT.